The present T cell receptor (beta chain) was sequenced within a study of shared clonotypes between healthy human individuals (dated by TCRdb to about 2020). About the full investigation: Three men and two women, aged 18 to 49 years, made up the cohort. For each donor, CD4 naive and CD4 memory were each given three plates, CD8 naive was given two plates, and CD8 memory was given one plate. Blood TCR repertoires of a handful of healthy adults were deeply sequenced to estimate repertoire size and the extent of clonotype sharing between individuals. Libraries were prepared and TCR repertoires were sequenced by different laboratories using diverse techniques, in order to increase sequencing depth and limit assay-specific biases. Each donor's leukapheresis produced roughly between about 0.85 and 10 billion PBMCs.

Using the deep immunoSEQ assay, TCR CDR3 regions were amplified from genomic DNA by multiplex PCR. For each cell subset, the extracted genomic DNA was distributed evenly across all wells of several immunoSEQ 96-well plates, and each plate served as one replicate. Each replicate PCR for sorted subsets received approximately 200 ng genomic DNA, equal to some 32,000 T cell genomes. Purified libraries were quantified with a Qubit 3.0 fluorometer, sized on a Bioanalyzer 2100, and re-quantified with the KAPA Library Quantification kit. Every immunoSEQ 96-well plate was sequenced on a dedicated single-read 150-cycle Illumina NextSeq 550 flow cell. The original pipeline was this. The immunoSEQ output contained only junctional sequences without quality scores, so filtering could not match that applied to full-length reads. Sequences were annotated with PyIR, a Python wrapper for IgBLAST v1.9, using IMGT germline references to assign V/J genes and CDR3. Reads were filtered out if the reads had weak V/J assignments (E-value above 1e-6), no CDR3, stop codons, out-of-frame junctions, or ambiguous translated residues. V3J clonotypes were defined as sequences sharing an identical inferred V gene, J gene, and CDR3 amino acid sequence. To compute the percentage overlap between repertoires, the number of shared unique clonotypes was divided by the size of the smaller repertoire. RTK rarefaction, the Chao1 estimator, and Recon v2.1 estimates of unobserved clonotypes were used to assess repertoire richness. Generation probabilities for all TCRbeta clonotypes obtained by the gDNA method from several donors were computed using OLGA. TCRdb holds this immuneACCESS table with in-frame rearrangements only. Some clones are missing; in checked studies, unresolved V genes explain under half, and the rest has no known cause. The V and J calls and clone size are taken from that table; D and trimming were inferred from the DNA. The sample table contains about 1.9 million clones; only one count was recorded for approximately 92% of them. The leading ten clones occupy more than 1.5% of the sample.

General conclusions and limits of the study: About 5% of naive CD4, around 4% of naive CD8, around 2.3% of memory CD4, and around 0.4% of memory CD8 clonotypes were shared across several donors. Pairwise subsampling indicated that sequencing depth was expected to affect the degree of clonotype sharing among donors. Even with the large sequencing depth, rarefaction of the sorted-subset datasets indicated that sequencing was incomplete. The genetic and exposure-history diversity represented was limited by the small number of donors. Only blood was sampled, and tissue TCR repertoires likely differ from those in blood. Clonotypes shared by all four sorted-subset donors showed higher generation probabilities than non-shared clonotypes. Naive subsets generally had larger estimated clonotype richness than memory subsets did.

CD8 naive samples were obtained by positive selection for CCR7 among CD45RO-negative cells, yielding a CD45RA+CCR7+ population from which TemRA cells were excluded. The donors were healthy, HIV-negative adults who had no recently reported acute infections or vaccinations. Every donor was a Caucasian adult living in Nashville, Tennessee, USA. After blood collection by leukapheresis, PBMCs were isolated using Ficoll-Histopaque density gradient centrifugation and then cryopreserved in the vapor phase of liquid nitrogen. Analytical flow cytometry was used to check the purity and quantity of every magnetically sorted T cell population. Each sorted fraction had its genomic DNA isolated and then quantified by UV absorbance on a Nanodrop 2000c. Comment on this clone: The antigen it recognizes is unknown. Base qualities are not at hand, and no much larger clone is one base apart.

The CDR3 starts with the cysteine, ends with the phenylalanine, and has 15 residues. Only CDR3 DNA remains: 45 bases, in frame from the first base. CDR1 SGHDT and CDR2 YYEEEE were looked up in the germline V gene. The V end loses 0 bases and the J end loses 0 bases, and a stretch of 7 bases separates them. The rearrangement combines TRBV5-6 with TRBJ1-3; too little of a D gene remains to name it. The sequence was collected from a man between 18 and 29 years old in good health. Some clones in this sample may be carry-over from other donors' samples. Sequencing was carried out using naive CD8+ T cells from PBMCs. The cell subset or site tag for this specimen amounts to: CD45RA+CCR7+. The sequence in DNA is TGTGCCAGCAGCTTGGGCGGCTCCTCTGGAAACACCATATATTTT. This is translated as CASSLGGSSGNTIYF.